The 30 T cell receptor beta chains listed next were all sequenced from one sample in a study of PD-1 blockade in classical Hodgkin lymphoma. Sequenced by immunoSEQ multiplex PCR; TCRdb stores in-frame clones only, minus some. This table holds 90,000 to 140,000 clones, more than 70% found once. This sample's time point: cycle 4 day 1 (C4D1), after about 6 weeks of nivolumab. All trial patients relapsed after autologous stem cell transplantation. The specimen was peripheral blood mononuclear cells (PBMCs), collected before the fourth cycle of nivolumab. Every receptor here comes from a human donor with classical Hodgkin lymphoma.

Only a few counts were recorded for this clone. The CDR3 sequence is CSVDGDFGTDTQYF. As DNA, the CDR3 is TGCAGCGTTGACGGGGACTTCGGCACAGATACGCAGTATTTT. The chain has TRBV29-1 and TRBJ2-3; the D gene is possibly TRBD2 (6 bases). Per germline, CDR1 SQVTM and CDR2 ANQGSEA. With 3 bases removed from V and 1 base from J, the gap between germline ends came to 11 bases. The length of the CDR3 is 14 residues.

The rearrangement uses TRBV27 and TRBJ2-7; D unclear. The length of the CDR3 is 13 residues. CDR1 is MNHEY and CDR2 is SMNVEV in the germline V gene (reference sequence). Deletions cut 8 bases from V and 2 bases from J, with 13 bases between. CDR3 in amino acids: CASASQRPYEQYF. The CDR3 DNA sequence: TGTGCCAGCGCAAGTCAGCGACCCTACGAGCAGTACTTC.

The CDR3 DNA reads as TGTGCCAGCAGCTTCAGTCAGGGCCCCACAGATACGCAGTATTTT. Its protein is CASSFSQGPTDTQYF. The chain carries TRBV7-2 and TRBJ2-3, with D perhaps TRBD1 (5 bases). Germline V gives CDR1 SGHTA, CDR2 FQGNSA. Trimming shortened V by 3 bases and J by 2 bases, and 12 bases separated the two germline ends. The CDR3 consists of 15 residues. Variable domain in full (rest from reference TRBV7-2 and TRBJ2-3): GAGVSQSPSNKVTEKGKDVELRCDPISGHTALYWYRQSLGQGLEFLIYFQGNSAPDKSGLPSDRFSAERTGGSVSTLTIQRTQQEDSAVYLCASSFSQGPTDTQYFGPGTRLTVL.

The chain employs TRBV5-6 and TRBJ2-5; 8 nucleotides match TRBD1. The CDR3 runs to 16 residues. Looked up from germline, CDR1 is SGHDT and CDR2 is YYEEEE. V was pared by 2 bases and J by 1 base, with 7 bases of the junction left unmatched. In DNA, the CDR3 is TGTGCCAGCAGCTTACGACAGGGGACCTCCCAAGAGACCCAGTACTTC. It translates to CASSLRQGTSQETQYF.

The chain combines TRBV4-3 with TRBJ1-2; D is unresolved. CDR3 size: 15 residues. Trimming cost V 0 bases and J 7 bases, with 15 bases left between them. Per germline, CDR1 LGHNA and CDR2 YSLEER. CDR3 DNA: TGCGCCAGCAGCCAAGATTCAAAGCCCCAAAGTGGCTACACCTTC. This codes for CASSQDSKPQSGYTF.

V usage is TRBV10-3 and J usage is TRBJ2-7; 8 nucleotides align to TRBD1. This CDR3 region has 14 residues. J gave up 6 bases and V 4 bases, and 8 bases lay outside the gene matches. In germline, CDR1 is ENHRY, CDR2 SYGVKD. DNA for the CDR3: TGTGCCATCAGTGCAGGCGACAGGGGTTTCGAGCAGTACTTC. It specifies CAISAGDRGFEQYF.

The genes are TRBV18 and TRBJ2-1, with TRBD2 identical over 8 bases. With V trimmed by 6 bases and J by 3 bases, 16 bases remained unmatched. Germline assignment: CDR1 KGHSH and CDR2 LQKENI. The CDR3 runs to 18 residues. The CDR3 bases are TGTGCCAGCTCCCTACAAGCGGGAGCGGGAGCAAGCTACAATGAGCAGTTCTTC. It translates to CASSLQAGAGASYNEQFF. The full variable domain, with the rest looked up from reference TRBV18 and TRBJ2-1, is NAGVMQNPRHLVRRRGQEARLRCSPMKGHSHVYWYRQLPEEGLKFMVYLQKENIIDESGMPKERFSAEFPKEGPSILRIQQVVRGDSAAYFCASSLQAGAGASYNEQFFGPGTRLTVL.

J is TRBJ2-7 and V is TRBV11-2, with D unclear. Per the germline V gene, CDR1 is SGHAT and CDR2 is FQNNGV. Trimming stripped 5 bases from V and 3 bases from J, with 14 bases between. The CDR3 extends over 14 amino acids. CDR3 in amino acids: CASSPLSASYEQYF. In DNA form, the CDR3 reads TGTGCCAGCAGCCCTCTCTCGGCTAGCTACGAGCAGTACTTC.

The chain combines TRBV6-1 with TRBJ2-2; weak D call: TRBD1 (6 bases). Trimming took 4 bases from V and 13 from J, leaving 13 bases between them. CDR1 and CDR2 from the germline V gene are MNHNS and SASEGT. The CDR3 extends over 12 amino acids. Here the CDR3 reads CASSGTAVALFF. The CDR3 DNA reads as TGTGCCAGCAGTGGGACAGCCGTGGCGCTGTTTTTT.

This clone was recorded only once. The V and J genes are TRBV25-1 and TRBJ2-1; 10 bases are a match to TRBD2. Germline V gives CDR1 MGHDK, CDR2 SYGVNS. This CDR3 is built from 16 residues. Losses at the gene ends were 3 bases for V and 8 bases for J; bases not matched to a gene: 10. The CDR3 region is CASSELSSGGKDEQFF. CDR3 DNA: TGTGCCAGCAGTGAGCTATCTAGCGGGGGCAAAGATGAGCAGTTCTTC.

This clone was observed once. The J gene is TRBJ1-3, the V gene TRBV7-2; TRBD1 might be the D (6 bases). Between the trimmed V and J ends, which lost 5 bases and 7 bases, there was a span of 12 bases. The CDR3 contains 13 residues. The germline V gene has CDR1 SGHTA and CDR2 FQGNSA. The CDR3 DNA sequence: TGTGCCAGCAGCAACGGACAGATTAACACCATATATTTT. Translation gives CASSNGQINTIYF.

The gene calls are TRBV2 and TRBJ2-7, with 9 bases fitting TRBD2. The CDR3 runs to 13 residues. CDR1 is SNHLY and CDR2 is FYNNEI in the germline V gene. J lost 6 bases, V lost 10 bases, and 10 bases had no gene match. The DNA for the CDR3 is TGTGCCACCTCGGGGGTAGCGGGAGCCGAGCAGTACTTC. Its protein product is CATSGVAGAEQYF.

This clone showed up just a few times. The chain recombines TRBV11-2 with TRBJ1-2; D is unresolved. The CDR3 is 15 amino acids. V lost 4 bases, J lost 1 base, and 13 bases lay in between. In germline, CDR1 is SGHAT, CDR2 FQNNGV. CDR3 in amino acids: CASSSIRRNNYGYTF. Written as DNA, the CDR3 is TGTGCCAGCAGCTCCATACGCCGGAATAACTATGGCTACACCTTC.

This clone was seen just once. The V and J genes are TRBV18 and TRBJ1-2, with D hard to call. CDR3 length: 17 amino acids. Trimming removed 1 base from V and 14 bases from J, with 29 bases in between. The V gene's germline CDR1 is KGHSH and CDR2 LQKENI. The CDR3 DNA reads as TGTGCCAGCTCACCACTTTTGGTTCGAGGGAACTCGGGGATACCGACCTTC. It translates to CASSPLLVRGNSGIPTF.

CDR3: CASSPPGQGVRQETQYF. CDR3 nucleotide sequence: TGTGCCAGCTCACCACCGGGACAGGGCGTTCGACAAGAGACCCAGTACTTC. The chain employs TRBV18 and TRBJ2-5, with 9 bases lining up with TRBD1. Germline V lookup: CDR1 KGHSH, CDR2 LQKENI. CDR3 length: 17 amino acids. V shed 0 bases and J 2 bases; nucleotides not matched to a gene: 7.

The chain links TRBV4-2 to TRBJ2-7; D is ambiguous. Trimming removed 6 bases at V and 0 bases at J, with 15 bases between. There are 15 residues in the CDR3. Germline-derived CDR1 and CDR2 are LGHNA and YNFKEQ. This CDR3 is CASSASPSNSYEQYF. The CDR3 bases are TGTGCCAGCAGTGCCTCGCCTTCGAACTCCTACGAGCAGTACTTC.

V gene TRBV27 combines with J gene TRBJ2-5; D remains unclear. Germline lookup yields CDR1 MNHEY and CDR2 SMNVEV (reference sequence). V lost 6 bases to trimming and J lost 0 bases, with 8 bases between them. The CDR3 covers 13 residues. In DNA, the CDR3 is TGTGCCAGCAGAACATCGTACCAAGAGACCCAGTACTTC. Its translation is CASRTSYQETQYF.

This clone was found a few times. The chain carries TRBV5-1 and TRBJ2-1; 8 bases agree with TRBD2. Germline values: CDR1 SGHRS, CDR2 YFSETQ. CDR3 length: 17 amino acids. The J segment lost 2 bases and the V segment lost 4 bases, leaving 11 bases of the junction unmatched. The DNA for the CDR3 is TGCGCCAGCAGCCTTTGGGGGAGCGGGAGTACCTACAATGAGCAGTTCTTC. Translation gives CASSLWGSGSTYNEQFF.

The chain joins TRBV5-6 to TRBJ2-1; TRBD1 matches at 7 bases. V shed 4 bases and J 8 bases; nucleotides not matched to a gene: 6. Germline loops: CDR1 SGHDT, CDR2 YYEEEE. CDR3 length: 13 residues. CDR3: CASSIDRAHEQFF. The CDR3 nucleotides are TGTGCCAGCAGCATAGACAGGGCCCATGAGCAGTTCTTC.

This rearrangement joins TRBV6-5 to TRBJ2-3; 9 bases agree with TRBD1. CDR3 length equals 16 residues. Germline V gene data show CDR1 as MNHEY and CDR2 as SVGAGI. Trimming cost V 0 bases and J 5 bases; bases outside gene matches: 6. CDR3 loop: CASSYSNRGRGDTQYF. The DNA of the CDR3 is TGTGCCAGCAGTTACTCTAACAGGGGGCGAGGAGATACGCAGTATTTT.

The genes are TRBV5-6 and TRBJ1-1; D possibly corresponds to TRBD1 (5 bases). Per the germline V gene, CDR1 is SGHDT and CDR2 is YYEEEE. The V gene lost 2 bases and the J gene lost 3 bases, with 11 bases spanning the gap. There are 14 residues in the CDR3. The CDR3 protein is CASSFYGGDTEAFF. CDR3 coding DNA: TGTGCCAGCAGCTTTTATGGGGGGGACACTGAAGCTTTCTTT.

This chain links TRBV9 with TRBJ2-5; 15 nucleotides agree with TRBD2. Germline V gene data show CDR1 as SGDLS and CDR2 as YYNGEE. CDR3 length: 17 residues. The trim removed 4 bases at V and 3 bases at J, leaving 7 bases unmatched. CDR3: CASSPGLAGGNKETQYF. The DNA of the CDR3 is TGTGCCAGCAGCCCGGGACTAGCGGGAGGAAACAAAGAGACCCAGTACTTC.

CDR3 protein: CASSLLRGAYGYTF. The CDR3 nucleotides are TGTGCCAGCAGCTTGTTGCGGGGTGCATATGGCTACACCTTC. This chain links TRBV5-6 with TRBJ1-2; D is ambiguous. From germline, CDR1 is SGHDT and CDR2 YYEEEE. CDR3 length: 14 residues. V was clipped by 1 base and J by 5 bases, with 12 bases between them.

This chain connects TRBV21-1 to TRBJ1-1; the DNA was not compared with TRBD1, the D call given in the table. TRBV21-1 is deemed a pseudogene. The CDR3 loop spans 15 amino acids. This chain's CDR3 is CASFPNQKDRGEAFF. The CDR3 nucleotides are TGTGCCAGCTTTCCCAACCAGAAGGACAGGGGTGAAGCTTTCTTT.

The chain is built from TRBV18 and TRBJ1-3; no firm D call. This CDR3 is built from 18 residues. Germline V lookup: CDR1 KGHSH, CDR2 LQKENI. V dropped 2 bases and J dropped 0 bases, with 17 bases sitting between them. CDR3 loop: CASSPAPRGLGSGNTIYF. The CDR3 DNA reads as TGTGCCAGCTCACCAGCACCTAGAGGGTTGGGCTCTGGAAACACCATATATTTT.

This chain connects TRBV7-6 to TRBJ1-5; tentative D call: TRBD1 (5 bases). Trimming cost V 1 base and J 1 base, with 11 bases left between them. Germline CDR1 is SGHVS and CDR2 is FNYEAQ. This CDR3 is built from 16 residues. The CDR3 sequence: CASSLGRGRSNQPQHF. As DNA, the CDR3 is TGTGCCAGCAGCTTAGGTAGGGGCCGGAGCAATCAGCCCCAGCATTTT.

The J gene is TRBJ2-5, the V gene TRBV9, with D unclear. Trimming took 7 bases from V and 3 from J, leaving 13 bases between them. This CDR3 comprises 13 residues. In germline, CDR1 is SGDLS, CDR2 YYNGEE. The chain's CDR3 is CASGLSPEETQYF. The CDR3 coding sequence is TGTGCCAGCGGCCTCAGCCCAGAAGAGACCCAGTACTTC.

The chain carries TRBV27 and TRBJ2-5, with TRBD2 as a possible D gene (6 bases). The germline V gene encodes CDR1 MNHEY and CDR2 SMNVEV (reference sequence). The germline V and J ends were trimmed by 5 bases and 0 bases, with 13 bases remaining between them. The CDR3 contains 15 residues. The CDR3 spells CASSPTRGYQETQYF. The CDR3 bases are TGTGCCAGCAGTCCCACCCGGGGGTACCAAGAGACCCAGTACTTC.

The gene calls are TRBV5-4 and TRBJ1-1, with TRBD1 identical over 8 bases. Germline CDR1 SGHNT, CDR2 YYREEE (reference sequence). The CDR3 is 15 amino acids. Trimming took 0 bases from V and 1 from J; bases not matched to a gene: 2. DNA of the CDR3: TGTGCCAGCAGCTTGGCAGGGGGCTGGAACACTGAAGCTTTCTTT. This sequence encodes CASSLAGGWNTEAFF.

The gene calls are TRBV19 and TRBJ2-1; 10 positions agree with TRBD2. In germline, CDR1 is LNHDA, CDR2 SQIVND (reference sequence). The CDR3 is made up of 22 amino acids. V was pared by 3 bases and J by 8 bases, with 28 bases of the junction left unmatched. The CDR3 bases are TGTGCCAGTAGTATCGGGTATCAGTGGTCTAGCGGGAGTAATCAGGCGGGCGATGAGCAGTTCTTC. Residues: CASSIGYQWSSGSNQAGDEQFF.